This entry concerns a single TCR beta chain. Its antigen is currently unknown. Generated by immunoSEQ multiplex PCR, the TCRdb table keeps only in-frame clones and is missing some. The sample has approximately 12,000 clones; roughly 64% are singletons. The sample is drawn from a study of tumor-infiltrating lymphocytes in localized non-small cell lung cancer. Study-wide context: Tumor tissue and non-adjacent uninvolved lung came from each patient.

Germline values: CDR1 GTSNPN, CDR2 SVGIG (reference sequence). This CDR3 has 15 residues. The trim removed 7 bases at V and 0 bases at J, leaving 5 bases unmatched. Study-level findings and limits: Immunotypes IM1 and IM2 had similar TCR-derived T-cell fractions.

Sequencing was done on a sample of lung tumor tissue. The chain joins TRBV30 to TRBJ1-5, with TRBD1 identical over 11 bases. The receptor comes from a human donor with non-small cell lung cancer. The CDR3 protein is CAYGQGAYSNQPQHF. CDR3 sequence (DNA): TGTGCCTACGGACAGGGGGCGTATAGCAATCAGCCCCAGCATTTT.